This T cell receptor (beta chain) was sequenced for a study of blood T cells in healthy people across ages. Study findings and constraints: The long-lived group displayed more naive CD4+ cells, plus higher diversity, than the aged donors did.

This clonotype was detected a few times. Its antigen is not known. The CDR3 is 16 residues long. The germline V and J ends were trimmed by 5 bases and 9 bases, with 23 bases remaining between them. Germline V gene data show CDR1 as SGHTA and CDR2 as FQGNSA. A second PCR, run for about 7 to 12 cycles, used a sample-barcoded 5' primer plus a J-beta primer mix. TCRdb used MiXCR to reprocess the 5' RACE reads, holding one entry per CDR3 protein. The sample lists around 1,000,000 distinct CDR3 sequences, about 23% seen once, with about 0.69% in the top ten. This same sample was also taken into another study, of T cells of mothers and their children. As that study records: Thymic selection molds TCR recombination output in much the same way for related pairs as for unrelated pairs. The study found slightly higher but non-significant overlap in related versus unrelated mother-child pairs.

This sequence was found in a girl aged 2-10 years in good health. This rearrangement joins TRBV7-2 to TRBJ2-1; tentatively, D is TRBD1 (6 bases). Sequences were obtained from blood. This CDR3 reads CASSHSPGRGNREQFF. The CDR3 DNA sequence: TGTGCCAGCAGCCATTCCCCCGGCAGGGGAAATCGTGAGCAGTTCTTC.